This T cell receptor (beta chain) was retrieved from a study of blood T cell repertoires in COVID-19 (dated by TCRdb to about 2020). General notes on the study: Samples from collaborators originated in the United States, Italy and Spain and spanned both the acute and convalescent phases of COVID-19. Samples were obtained from the ongoing ImmuneRACE study (first 160 participants) and from over a thousand subjects provided by 6 global collaborators. The material from the prospective study consisted of cDNA or gDNA derived from T cells, B-cell-depleted T cells, or PBMCs. The sample metadata nearly always contained a de-identified subject ID, COVID-19 status, age in years and sex. The dataset comprised deeply sampled blood TCRbeta repertoires from subjects exposed to, actively infected with, or recovered from COVID-19. HLA class I and class II types, where available, came from metadata supplied by the sample provider rather than from assay-based typing. The repertoires were made available in a free public database intended to serve as a resource for research on the immune response to SARS-CoV-2.

CDR1 and CDR2, per the germline V gene (reference sequence), are SEHNR and FQNEAQ. From V the trimming removes 1 base and from J it removes 3 bases, while the gene matches leave 15 bases of the junction unaccounted for. The CDR3 measures 19 amino acids from cysteine to phenylalanine. Only the CDR3 part of the read is kept: 57 bases, read in frame from the first base. The immunoSEQ Assay, a bias-controlled multiplex PCR, was used to amplify TCRbeta CDR3 regions from genomic DNA. The source study handled its data this way. Within the assay, amplification of reference gene primers was used to estimate how many nucleated cells each sample contained. To quantify the absolute abundance of each unique TCRbeta CDR3 rearrangement, sequence reads were collapsed and filtered. Productive Simpson clonality was computed per sample as the square root of Simpson's diversity index over productive rearrangements. Imported from immuneACCESS, the table was reduced by TCRdb to in-frame sequences with V and J called. These copies leave out some clones; in studies compared against another copy, an unresolved V gene accounts for under half, and the cause of the remainder is not known. V and J calls and clone size are those listed in that table; D and trimming were worked out from the DNA. Across this sample there are about 160,000 clones, with more than 70% seen only once. Around 6% of the sample lies in the top ten.

The investigation overall reported the following: The quantity of clinical and demographic metadata differed by source and by participant and was supplied without curation.

Enrolling through a virtual design, the prospective study's participants ranged in age from about 18 to 89 years and lived across roughly 23 United States geographic areas. To assign participants to cohorts, the prospective study relied on clinical history that participants themselves reported in a screening survey and a study questionnaire. Recovered participants in ImmuneRACE Cohort 3 were defined by two consecutive negative NP/OP PCR tests, clearance by a healthcare professional, or resolution of symptoms. In the prospective study, whole blood, serum and a nasopharyngeal or oropharyngeal swab were collected from each participant by mobile phlebotomists. Prospective study participants could optionally give additional blood draws and questionnaires over a roughly two-month period. Prospective study blood samples were shipped either frozen or at room temperature before DNA extraction. In the case of this clone: Its recognized antigen is unknown. Per-base qualities were not stored, and no clone one base away is much larger.

The chain joins TRBV7-9 to TRBJ2-4, with 7 middle bases fitting TRBD1. Material for sequencing was PBMCs or T cells enriched from blood (not recorded which). This receptor was identified in a man aged 40-49 years who had recovered from COVID-19. The DNA sequence follows: TGTGCCAGCAGCTTAGGGGCCGATCAAGGGGGCTTAGGCAAAAACATTCAGTACTTC. This sequence encodes CASSLGADQGGLGKNIQYF.